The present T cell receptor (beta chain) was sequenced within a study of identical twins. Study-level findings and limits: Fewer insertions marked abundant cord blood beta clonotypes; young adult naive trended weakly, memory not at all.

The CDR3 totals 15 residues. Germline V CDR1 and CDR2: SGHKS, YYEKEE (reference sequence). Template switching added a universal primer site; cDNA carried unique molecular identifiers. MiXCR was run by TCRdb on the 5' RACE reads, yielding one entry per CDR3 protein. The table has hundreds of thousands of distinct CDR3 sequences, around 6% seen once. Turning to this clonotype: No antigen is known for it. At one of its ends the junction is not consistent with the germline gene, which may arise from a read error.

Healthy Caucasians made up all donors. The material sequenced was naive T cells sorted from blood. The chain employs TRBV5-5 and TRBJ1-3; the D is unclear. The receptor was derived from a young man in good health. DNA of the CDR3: TGTGCCAGCAGCTTGGGGCAGACCTCTGCAAACACCATATATTTT. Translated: CASSLGQTSANTIYF.